The TCR beta chain under discussion was sequenced for a study of CD8 T cells in ankylosing spondylitis. CDR1 is MNHEY and CDR2 is SMNVEV in the germline V gene (reference sequence). The length of the CDR3 is 17 residues. With 3 bases removed from V and 0 bases from J, the gap between germline ends came to 12 bases. TCRdb reprocessed the 5' RACE reads via MiXCR and lists one record per CDR3 protein. The sample has around 430,000 distinct CDR3 sequences; about a sixth are singletons. Whole-study findings and limits: Enrichment of disease-linked clones was reportedly significant in matched ankylosing spondylitis synovial fluid. Blood of patients with ankylosing spondylitis appeared to be characterized by a TCR beta motif of eight highly homologous variants.

Concerning this clonotype: The antigen remains unidentified.

The chain carries TRBV27 and TRBJ1-6; possible D gene TRBD1, 5 bases. Material: blood, either unsorted or a sorted T cell fraction (not recorded which). The sequence came from a male donor with ankylosing spondylitis. CDR3 amino acids: CASSFRQTSSYNSPLHF. In nucleotides, the CDR3 is TGTGCCAGCAGTTTCAGACAGACTAGCTCCTATAATTCACCCCTCCACTTT.